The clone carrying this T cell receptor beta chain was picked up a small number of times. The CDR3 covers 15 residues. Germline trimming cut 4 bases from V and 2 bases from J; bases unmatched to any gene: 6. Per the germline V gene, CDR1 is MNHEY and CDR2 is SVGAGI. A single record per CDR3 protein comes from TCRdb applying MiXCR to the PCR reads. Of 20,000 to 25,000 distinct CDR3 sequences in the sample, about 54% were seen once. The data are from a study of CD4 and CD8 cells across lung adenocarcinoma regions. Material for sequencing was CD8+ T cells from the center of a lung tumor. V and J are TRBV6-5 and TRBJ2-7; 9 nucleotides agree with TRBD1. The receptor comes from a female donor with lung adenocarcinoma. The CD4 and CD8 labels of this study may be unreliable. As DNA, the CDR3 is TGTGCCAGCAGTTCTCTGGGACAGGGACCCTACGAGCAGTACTTC. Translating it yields CASSSLGQGPYEQYF.